The rows below give T cell receptor beta chains drawn from one sample of a study of Ad26.COV2.S vaccination and SARS-CoV-2 variants. The assay was immunoSEQ multiplex PCR, and TCRdb's table has in-frame clones only and misses some. The sample shows about 400,000 clones, around 85% of them seen only once. The specimen was peripheral blood, collected in a trial of Ad26.COV2.S vaccine versus placebo. These receptors originate from a person between 18 and 65 years old who received the Ad26.COV2.S COVID-19 vaccine or a placebo. The CDR3 runs from the conserved cysteine through the conserved F or W. The order of the fields is D gene, V gene, J gene, clone size, CDR3 DNA, CDR3 protein. The D gene is left open where the match is weak. Clone size is not always given. Where it is, it says once, few, many or a class for expanded clones.

d_gene: TRBD2; v_gene: TRBV13; j_gene: TRBJ2-7; abundance: NA; CDR3nt: TGTGCCAGCAGCTGGCTAGCGGGGGACCTCTACGAGCAGTACTTC; CDR3aa: CASSWLAGDLYEQYF
d_gene: NA; v_gene: TRBV2; j_gene: TRBJ1-1; abundance: NA; CDR3nt: TGTGCCAGCAGTGAAAGGGGTGAGACTGAAGCTTTCTTT; CDR3aa: CASSERGETEAFF
d_gene: NA; v_gene: TRBV5-4; j_gene: TRBJ2-1; abundance: NA; CDR3nt: TGTGCCAGCAGCTTAATCAGAAGATCAAGGTCCTACAATGAGCAGTTCTTC; CDR3aa: CASSLIRRSRSYNEQFF
d_gene: NA; v_gene: TRBV13; j_gene: TRBJ2-3; abundance: NA; CDR3nt: TGTGCCAGCAGCACCGAGGGACGGGACACAGATACGCAGTATTTT; CDR3aa: CASSTEGRDTDTQYF
d_gene: NA; v_gene: TRBV7-9; j_gene: TRBJ1-1; abundance: NA; CDR3nt: TGTGCCAGCAGCTTATCCCGGAACACTGAAGCTTTCTTT; CDR3aa: CASSLSRNTEAFF
d_gene: NA; v_gene: TRBV6-1; j_gene: TRBJ2-7; abundance: NA; CDR3nt: TGTGCCAGCAGTGAATATAGGGTCCGTGAGCAGTACTTC; CDR3aa: CASSEYRVREQYF
d_gene: NA; v_gene: TRBV9; j_gene: TRBJ1-2; abundance: once; CDR3nt: TGTGCCAGCAGCGAGGGAGACAGAAACTTCTATGGCTACACCTTC; CDR3aa: CASSEGDRNFYGYTF
d_gene: TRBD2; v_gene: TRBV11-3; j_gene: TRBJ2-1; abundance: NA; CDR3nt: TGTGCCAGCAGCTTAGATAGCGGGTTAAACAATGAGCAGTTCTTC; CDR3aa: CASSLDSGLNNEQFF
d_gene: NA; v_gene: TRBV6-5; j_gene: TRBJ1-2; abundance: NA; CDR3nt: TGTGCCAGCCGCGACCAATACAACTATGGCTACACCTTC; CDR3aa: CASRDQYNYGYTF
d_gene: TRBD2; v_gene: TRBV11-2; j_gene: TRBJ2-1; abundance: NA; CDR3nt: TGTGCCAGCAGCCTAAGCGGGGGGACATACAATGAGCAGTTCTTC; CDR3aa: CASSLSGGTYNEQFF
d_gene: TRBD2; v_gene: TRBV7-9; j_gene: TRBJ2-1; abundance: NA; CDR3nt: TGTGCCAGCAGCTTAGGGCTAGCGGGGAGCGGTGAGCAGTTCTTC; CDR3aa: CASSLGLAGSGEQFF
d_gene: TRBD1; v_gene: TRBV29-1; j_gene: TRBJ2-7; abundance: NA; CDR3nt: TGCAGCGTTGGGGGGACAGGGGGGAAAAATTTCTACGAGCAGTACTTC; CDR3aa: CSVGGTGGKNFYEQYF
d_gene: NA; v_gene: TRBV5-1; j_gene: TRBJ1-2; abundance: NA; CDR3nt: TGCGCCAGCAGCCCAGGGGTTCCTGGCTACACCTTC; CDR3aa: CASSPGVPGYTF
d_gene: NA; v_gene: TRBV15; j_gene: TRBJ2-7; abundance: NA; CDR3nt: TGTGCCACCAGCAGAGATCTCGGGGGCTCCGAGCAGTACTTC; CDR3aa: CATSRDLGGSEQYF
d_gene: TRBD1; v_gene: TRBV5-4; j_gene: TRBJ2-5; abundance: NA; CDR3nt: TGTGCCAGCAGCGGGGACAGGGATTTCAAAGAGACCCAGTACTTC; CDR3aa: CASSGDRDFKETQYF
d_gene: NA; v_gene: TRBV2; j_gene: TRBJ2-5; abundance: NA; CDR3nt: TGTGCCAGCAGGACGGACTTTAAAGGGACCCAGTACTTC; CDR3aa: CASRTDFKGTQYF
d_gene: NA; v_gene: TRBV10-3; j_gene: TRBJ1-4; abundance: NA; CDR3nt: TGTGCCATCAGGAAGTTGGCAGGACTCAGAGGGGCTAATGAAAAACTGTTTTTT; CDR3aa: CAIRKLAGLRGANEKLFF
d_gene: TRBD1; v_gene: TRBV19; j_gene: TRBJ2-1; abundance: NA; CDR3nt: TGTGCCAGTAGTATAGGGGGAAGACAGGGGCGAAACAATGAGCAGTTCTTC; CDR3aa: CASSIGGRQGRNNEQFF
d_gene: NA; v_gene: TRBV5-4; j_gene: TRBJ1-1; abundance: NA; CDR3nt: TGTGCCAGCAGTTGGGGACCGGTGAACACTGAAGCTTTCTTT; CDR3aa: CASSWGPVNTEAFF
d_gene: NA; v_gene: TRBV29-1; j_gene: TRBJ2-3; abundance: NA; CDR3nt: TGCAGCGTTGCTCGGGCGGCCTCAGATACGCAGTATTTT; CDR3aa: CSVARAASDTQYF
d_gene: NA; v_gene: TRBV5-1; j_gene: TRBJ1-1; abundance: NA; CDR3nt: TGCGCCAGCAGCGGTACGACAGGAGAAGGTTTAACTGAAGCTTTCTTT; CDR3aa: CASSGTTGEGLTEAFF
d_gene: NA; v_gene: TRBV19; j_gene: TRBJ1-1; abundance: NA; CDR3nt: TGTGCCAGTAGTATTTACCAGGGGAGAGAAGCTTTCTTT; CDR3aa: CASSIYQGREAFF